The text below deals with one T cell receptor beta chain. Its antigen remains unknown. This CDR3 comprises 13 residues. The V gene end was trimmed by 2 bases and the J gene end by 13 bases; junction bases not matched to a gene: 8. CDR1 and CDR2 (germline): SGDLS, YYNGEE. This sample stems from a study of cytomegalovirus exposure and HLA in healthy donors. Study-wide findings and caveats: Cytomegalovirus association was assigned to around 150 TCR beta chains. In a later analysis, several top co-occurrence clusters appeared linked to parvovirus B19, influenza, CMV and Epstein-Barr virus. About 87% or about 30% of the time was how often most TCR beta V segments were productive, according to an earlier analysis.

Vbeta (60) and Jbeta (13) primers were used in the PCR. Some clones are missing from TCRdb's copy, which holds only in-frame ones; the method was immunoSEQ multiplex PCR. The table has 140,000 to 150,000 clones, approximately 82% seen once; the top ten hold approximately 9.7%. This receptor was identified in a woman aged 55-70 years in good health and CMV-seropositive. Sequencing used PBMCs. V usage is TRBV9 and J usage is TRBJ1-2; 10 bases map to TRBD1. In DNA, the CDR3 is TGTGCCAGCAGCGTTACCGGGACAGGGGACCTCACCTTC. It specifies CASSVTGTGDLTF.